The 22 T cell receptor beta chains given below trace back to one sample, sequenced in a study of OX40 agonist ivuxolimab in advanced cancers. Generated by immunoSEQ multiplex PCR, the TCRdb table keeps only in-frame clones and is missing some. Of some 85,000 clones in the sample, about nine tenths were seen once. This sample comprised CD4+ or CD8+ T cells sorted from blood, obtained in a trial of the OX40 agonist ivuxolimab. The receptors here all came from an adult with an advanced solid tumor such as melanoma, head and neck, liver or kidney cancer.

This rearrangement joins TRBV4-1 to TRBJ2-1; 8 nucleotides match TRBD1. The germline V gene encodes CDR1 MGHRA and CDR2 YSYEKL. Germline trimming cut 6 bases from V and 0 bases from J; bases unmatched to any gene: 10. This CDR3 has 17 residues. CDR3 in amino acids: CASSRETGASSYNEQFF. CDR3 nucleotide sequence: TGCGCCAGCAGTCGGGAGACAGGGGCCAGCTCCTACAATGAGCAGTTCTTC.

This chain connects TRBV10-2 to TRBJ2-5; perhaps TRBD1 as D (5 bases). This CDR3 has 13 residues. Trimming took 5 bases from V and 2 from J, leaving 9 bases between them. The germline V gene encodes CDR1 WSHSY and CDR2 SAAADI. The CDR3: CASSRGEQETQYF. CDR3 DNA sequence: TGCGCCAGCAGTAGGGGCGAACAAGAGACCCAGTACTTC.

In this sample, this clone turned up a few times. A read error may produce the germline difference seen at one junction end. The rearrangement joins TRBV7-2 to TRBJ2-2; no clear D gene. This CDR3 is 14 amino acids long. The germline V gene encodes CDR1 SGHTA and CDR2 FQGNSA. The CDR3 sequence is CASSLNPNSGELFF. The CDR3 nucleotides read TGTGCCAGCAGCTTAAACCCGAACTCCGGGGAGCTGTTTTTT.

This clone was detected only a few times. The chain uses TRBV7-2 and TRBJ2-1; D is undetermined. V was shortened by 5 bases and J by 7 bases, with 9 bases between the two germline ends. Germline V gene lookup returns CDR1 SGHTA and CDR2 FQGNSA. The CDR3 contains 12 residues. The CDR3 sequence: CASSPWANEQFF. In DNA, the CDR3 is TGTGCCAGCAGCCCCTGGGCGAATGAGCAGTTCTTC.

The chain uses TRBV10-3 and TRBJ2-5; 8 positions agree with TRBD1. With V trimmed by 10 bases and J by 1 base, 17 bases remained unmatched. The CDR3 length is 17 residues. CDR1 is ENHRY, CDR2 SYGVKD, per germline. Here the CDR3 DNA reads TGTGCCACGGGGGAACAGGGGGTGGGAGAGTTCCAAGAGACCCAGTACTTC. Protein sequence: CATGEQGVGEFQETQYF.

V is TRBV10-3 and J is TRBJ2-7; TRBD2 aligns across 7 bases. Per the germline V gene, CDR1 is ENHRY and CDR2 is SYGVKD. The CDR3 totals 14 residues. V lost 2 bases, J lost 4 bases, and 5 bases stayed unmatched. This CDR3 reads CAISEVPSGYEQYF. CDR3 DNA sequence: TGTGCCATCAGTGAGGTCCCTAGCGGTTACGAGCAGTACTTC.

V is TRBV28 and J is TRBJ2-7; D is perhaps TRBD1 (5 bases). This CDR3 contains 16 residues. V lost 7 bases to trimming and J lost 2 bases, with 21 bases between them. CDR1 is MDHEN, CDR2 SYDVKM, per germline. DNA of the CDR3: TGTGCCAGCACCGGTCAGAAGCAGGGCCTGGCCTACGAGCAGTACTTC. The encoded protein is CASTGQKQGLAYEQYF.

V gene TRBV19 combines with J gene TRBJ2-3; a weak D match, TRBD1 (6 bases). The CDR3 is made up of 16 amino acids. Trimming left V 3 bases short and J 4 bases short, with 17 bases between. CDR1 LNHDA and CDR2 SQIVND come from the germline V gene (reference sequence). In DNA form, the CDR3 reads TGTGCCAGTAGTATCTATCCTGCTGGGGGCGCAGATACGCAGTATTTT. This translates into CASSIYPAGGADTQYF.

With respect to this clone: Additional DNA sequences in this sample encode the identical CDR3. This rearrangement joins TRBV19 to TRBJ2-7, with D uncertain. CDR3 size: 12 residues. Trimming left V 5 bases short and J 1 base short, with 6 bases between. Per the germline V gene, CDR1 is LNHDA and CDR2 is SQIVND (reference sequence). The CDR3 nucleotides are TGTGCCAGTAGTGGGCAGTCCTACGAGCAGTACTTC. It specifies CASSGQSYEQYF.

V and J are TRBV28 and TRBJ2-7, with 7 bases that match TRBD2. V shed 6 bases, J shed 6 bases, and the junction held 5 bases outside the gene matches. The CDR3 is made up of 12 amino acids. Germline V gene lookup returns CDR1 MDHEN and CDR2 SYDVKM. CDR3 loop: CASRGGIREQYF. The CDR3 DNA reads TGTGCCAGCAGGGGGGGGATACGCGAGCAGTACTTC.

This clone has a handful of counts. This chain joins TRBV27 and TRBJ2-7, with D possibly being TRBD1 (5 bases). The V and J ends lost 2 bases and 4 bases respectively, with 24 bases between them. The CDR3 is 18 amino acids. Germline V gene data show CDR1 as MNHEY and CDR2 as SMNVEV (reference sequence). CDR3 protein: CASSLRPLLSGPKYEQYF. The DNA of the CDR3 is TGTGCCAGCAGTTTACGACCCCTCCTCTCAGGGCCGAAATACGAGCAGTACTTC.

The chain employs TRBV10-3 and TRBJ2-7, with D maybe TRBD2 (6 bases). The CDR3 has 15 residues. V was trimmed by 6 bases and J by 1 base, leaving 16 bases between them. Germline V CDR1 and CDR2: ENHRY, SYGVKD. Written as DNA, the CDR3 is TGTGCCATCAGGGGCGGGACTCTGGATTCCTACGAGCAGTACTTC. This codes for CAIRGGTLDSYEQYF.

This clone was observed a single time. This CDR3 reads CASSLDGGKVNSPLHF. The DNA for the CDR3 is TGCGCCAGCAGCTTGGACGGGGGAAAGGTTAATTCACCCCTCCACTTT. The gene calls are TRBV5-1 and TRBJ1-6; tentative D call: TRBD1 (5 bases). Trimming pared 0 bases from V and 6 bases from J, leaving 13 bases between. This CDR3 comprises 16 residues. Per germline, CDR1 SGHRS and CDR2 YFSETQ.

The CDR3 region has the DNA TGCGCCAGCAGCCCGCAAGCGGGAGTATCCTACGAGCAGTACTTC. Translation gives CASSPQAGVSYEQYF. The genes are TRBV4-3 and TRBJ2-7; 8 bases map to TRBD2. From germline, CDR1 is LGHNA and CDR2 YSLEER. The V and J ends lost 4 bases and 1 base, in that order; junction bases with no gene match: 6. CDR3 length equals 15 residues.

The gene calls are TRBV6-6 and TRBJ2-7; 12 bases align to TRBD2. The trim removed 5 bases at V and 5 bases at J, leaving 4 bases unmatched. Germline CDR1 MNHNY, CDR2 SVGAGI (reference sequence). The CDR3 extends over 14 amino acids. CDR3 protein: CASSRTSGTHEQYF. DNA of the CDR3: TGTGCCAGCAGTCGGACTAGCGGGACGCACGAGCAGTACTTC.

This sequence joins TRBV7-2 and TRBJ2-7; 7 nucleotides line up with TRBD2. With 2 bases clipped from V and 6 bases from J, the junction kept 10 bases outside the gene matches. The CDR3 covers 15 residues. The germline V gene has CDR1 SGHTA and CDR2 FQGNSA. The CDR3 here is CASSLYGREGTEQYF. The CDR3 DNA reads TGTGCCAGCAGCTTATACGGCAGGGAGGGAACCGAGCAGTACTTC.

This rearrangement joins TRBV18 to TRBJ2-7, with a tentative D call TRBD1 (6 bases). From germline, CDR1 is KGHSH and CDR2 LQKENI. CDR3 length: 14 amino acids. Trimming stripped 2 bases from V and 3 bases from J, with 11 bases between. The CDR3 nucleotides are TGTGCCAGCTCACCATCCGGACAGAACTACGAGCAGTACTTC. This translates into CASSPSGQNYEQYF.

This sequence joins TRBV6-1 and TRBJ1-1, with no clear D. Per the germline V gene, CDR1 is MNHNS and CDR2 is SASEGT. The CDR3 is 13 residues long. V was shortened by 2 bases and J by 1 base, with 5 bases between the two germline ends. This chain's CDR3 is CASSEIRNTEAFF. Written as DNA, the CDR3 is TGTGCCAGCAGTGAAATTCGGAACACTGAAGCTTTCTTT.

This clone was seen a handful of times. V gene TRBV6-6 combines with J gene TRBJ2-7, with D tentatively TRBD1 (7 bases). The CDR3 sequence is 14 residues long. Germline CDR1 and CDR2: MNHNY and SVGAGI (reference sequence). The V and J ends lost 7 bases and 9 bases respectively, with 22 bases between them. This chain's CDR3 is CASTHRGPGERQYF. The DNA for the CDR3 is TGTGCCAGCACCCACAGGGGCCCGGGGGAACGGCAGTACTTC.

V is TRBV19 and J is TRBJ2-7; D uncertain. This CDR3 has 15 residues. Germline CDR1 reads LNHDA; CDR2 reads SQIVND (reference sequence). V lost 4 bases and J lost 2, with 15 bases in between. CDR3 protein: CASSKSLVGTYEQYF. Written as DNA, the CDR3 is TGTGCCAGTAGTAAGTCGCTGGTGGGGACCTACGAGCAGTACTTC.

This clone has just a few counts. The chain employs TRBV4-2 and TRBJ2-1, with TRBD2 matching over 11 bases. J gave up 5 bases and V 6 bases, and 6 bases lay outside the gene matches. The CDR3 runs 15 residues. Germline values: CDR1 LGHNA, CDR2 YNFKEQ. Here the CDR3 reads CASSPQTSGNNEQFF. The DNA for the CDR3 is TGTGCCAGCAGTCCCCAGACTAGCGGGAACAATGAGCAGTTCTTC.

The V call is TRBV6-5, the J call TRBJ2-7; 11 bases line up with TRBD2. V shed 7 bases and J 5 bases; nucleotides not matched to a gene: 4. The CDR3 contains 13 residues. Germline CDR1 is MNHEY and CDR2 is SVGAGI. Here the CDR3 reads CASNLAGGHEQYF. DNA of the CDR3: TGTGCCAGCAACCTAGCGGGAGGTCACGAGCAGTACTTC.